The rows below give T cell receptor beta chains drawn from one sample of a study of siplizumab effects on memory and regulatory T cells. The assay was immunoSEQ multiplex PCR, and TCRdb's table has in-frame clones only and misses some. The data contain about 120,000 clones, around 94% of them singletons. Sequences were obtained from non-Treg CD4+ T cells sorted from blood. The receptor set was obtained from a human donor in good health. CDR3s leave out the opening cysteine and the closing phenylalanine or tryptophan.

TRBV30	TRBJ1-4	AWSVLRGEKLF
TRBV7-3	TRBJ2-3	ASSPVTGSTDTQY
TRBV19	TRBJ1-2	ASSIGQGPYGYT
TRBV5-1	TRBJ2-2	ASSLGADNTGELF
TRBV29-1	TRBJ2-3	SVELVATDTQY
TRBV29-1	TRBJ2-1	SVAGYNEQF
TRBV19	TRBJ2-7	ASSPDRGPYEQY
TRBV7-9	TRBJ2-2	ASSLGRANTGELF
TRBV5-1	TRBJ2-7	ASSLVPGNSYEQY
TRBV27	TRBJ2-2	ASRHRAGTGPSGRSAGELF
TRBV10-1	TRBJ1-5	ASSESLNQPQH
TRBV10-2	TRBJ2-1	ASGAGATDNEQF
TRBV6-6	TRBJ2-1	ASSYLAGGRNEQF
TRBV11-2	TRBJ2-2	ASSWGQSDTGELF
TRBV7-3	TRBJ2-1	ASSLTGQREPEQF
TRBV5-1	TRBJ2-1	ASSLASGGDNEQF
TRBV7-8	TRBJ1-5	ASSLRGSGNQPQH
TRBV6-1	TRBJ1-1	ASSEVVWTEAF
TRBV7-3	TRBJ2-7	ASRSGTGGEAGKQY
TRBV5-1	TRBJ2-3	ASRLGQPTDTQY
TRBV27	TRBJ1-5	ASRAVFNQPQH
TRBV6-6	TRBJ1-2	ASSPGQGRIYGYT
TRBV19	TRBJ2-7	ASKFRDRGPYEQY
TRBV5-1	TRBJ1-6	ASSLATNSPLH
TRBV6-5	TRBJ1-1	ASSKDRVGAF
TRBV4-1	TRBJ1-6	ASSPQQGNSPLH
TRBV9	TRBJ2-5	ASSVLAGGPGETQY
TRBV6-5	TRBJ2-7	ASSYLANVRGQY
TRBV2	TRBJ2-6	ASSEFGRSGANVLT
TRBV5-1	TRBJ1-1	ASSLAKRDSDSDTEAF
TRBV18	TRBJ1-2	ASSLGTAANYGYT
TRBV29-1	TRBJ2-1	SVDTSGRSYNEQF
TRBV12-5	TRBJ2-1	ASSGSYNEQF
TRBV5-6	TRBJ2-2	ASSLYRTGSTGELF
TRBV5-1	TRBJ2-2	ASSVGAGGPVGELF
TRBV19	TRBJ1-4	ASSRTVNEKLF
TRBV5-1	TRBJ2-3	ASSLAPGKTDTQY
TRBV7-6	TRBJ2-1	ASSLGGTSGGYNEQF
TRBV6-5	TRBJ2-2	ASSFGAGGHGELF
TRBV12-5	TRBJ1-6	ASGLALTGVDNSPLH
TRBV18	TRBJ1-1	ASSPNSDTEAF
TRBV12-5	TRBJ1-1	ASGLVLGAGNTEAF
TRBV5-1	TRBJ2-5	ASRQQGESGETQY
TRBV4-2	TRBJ1-5	ASSHLWVGVFQPQH
TRBV4-1	TRBJ2-5	ASSQFLAGGWPQY
TRBV2	TRBJ1-6	ASGEEQVRSPLH
TRBV28	TRBJ1-2	ASTLQQGNYGYT
TRBV9	TRBJ2-5	ASSDWDRGTQETQY